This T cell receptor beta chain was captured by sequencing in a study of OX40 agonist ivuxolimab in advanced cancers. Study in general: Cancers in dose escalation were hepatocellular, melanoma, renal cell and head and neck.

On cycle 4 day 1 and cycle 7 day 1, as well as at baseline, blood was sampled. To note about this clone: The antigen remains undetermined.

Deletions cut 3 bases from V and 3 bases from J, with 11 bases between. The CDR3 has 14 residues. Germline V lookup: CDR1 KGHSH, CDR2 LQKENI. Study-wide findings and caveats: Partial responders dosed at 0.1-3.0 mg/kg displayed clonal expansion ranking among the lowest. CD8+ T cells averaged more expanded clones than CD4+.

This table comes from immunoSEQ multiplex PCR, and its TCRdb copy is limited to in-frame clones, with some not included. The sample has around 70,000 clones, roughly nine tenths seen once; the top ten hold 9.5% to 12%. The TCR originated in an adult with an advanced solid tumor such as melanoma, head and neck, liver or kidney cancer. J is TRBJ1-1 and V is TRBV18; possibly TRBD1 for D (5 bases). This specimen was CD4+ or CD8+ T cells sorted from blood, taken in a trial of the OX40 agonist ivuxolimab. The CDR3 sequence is CASSPTGRDTEAFF. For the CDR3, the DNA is TGTGCCAGCTCACCCACGGGACGGGACACTGAAGCTTTCTTT.